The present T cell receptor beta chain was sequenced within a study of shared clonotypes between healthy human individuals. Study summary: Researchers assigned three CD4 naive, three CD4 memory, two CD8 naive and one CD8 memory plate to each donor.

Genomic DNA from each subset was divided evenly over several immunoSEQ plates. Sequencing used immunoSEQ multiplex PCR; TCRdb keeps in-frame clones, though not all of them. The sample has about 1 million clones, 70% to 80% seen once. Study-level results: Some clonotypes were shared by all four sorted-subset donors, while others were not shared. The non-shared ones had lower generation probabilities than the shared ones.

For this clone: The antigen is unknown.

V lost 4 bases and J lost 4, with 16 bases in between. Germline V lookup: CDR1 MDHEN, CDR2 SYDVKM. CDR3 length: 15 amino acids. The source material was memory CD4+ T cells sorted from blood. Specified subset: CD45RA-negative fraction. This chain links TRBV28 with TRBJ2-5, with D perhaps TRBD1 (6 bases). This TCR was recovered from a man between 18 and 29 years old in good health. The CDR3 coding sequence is TGTGCCAGCAGTTCAAAAGACAGGTTGGGAGAGACCCAGTACTTC. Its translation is CASSSKDRLGETQYF.